This TCR beta chain was profiled in a study of blood T cell repertoires in COVID-19. For the study at large: Both acute and convalescent COVID-19 samples were obtained from the United States, Italy and Spain. Sources were T cells, B-cell-depleted T cells, or PBMCs; the material itself was cDNA or gDNA.

Original data processing: Reference gene primer amplification in the assay estimated nucleated cell counts. Sequencing used immunoSEQ multiplex PCR; TCRdb keeps in-frame clones, though not all of them. V and J calls and clone size follow that table, whereas D and trimming were derived from the DNA. The sample lists 130,000 or so clones, under 85% occurring once. Germline lookup yields CDR1 SGHNT and CDR2 YYREEE (reference sequence). CDR3 length equals 15 residues. The V end was cut by 7 bases, the J end by 0 bases, with 11 bases between. The chain uses TRBV5-4 and TRBJ2-6, with unresolved D. Input material: peripheral blood. The sequence came from a human donor in a cohort sampled during active COVID-19. CDR3 residues: CASGDISSGANVLTF. CDR3 DNA: TGTGCCAGCGGCGACATTAGCTCTGGGGCCAACGTCCTGACTTTC.